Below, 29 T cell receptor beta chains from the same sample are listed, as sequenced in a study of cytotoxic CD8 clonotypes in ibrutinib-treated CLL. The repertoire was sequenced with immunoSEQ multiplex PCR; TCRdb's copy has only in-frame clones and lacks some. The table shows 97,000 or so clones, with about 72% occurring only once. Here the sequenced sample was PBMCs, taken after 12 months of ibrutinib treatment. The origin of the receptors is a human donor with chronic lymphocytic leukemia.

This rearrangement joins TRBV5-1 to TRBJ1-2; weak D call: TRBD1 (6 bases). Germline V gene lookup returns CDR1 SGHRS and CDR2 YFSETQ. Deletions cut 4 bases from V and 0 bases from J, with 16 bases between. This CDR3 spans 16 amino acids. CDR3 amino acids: CASSRDGTPSNYGYTF. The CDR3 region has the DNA TGCGCCAGCAGCAGAGATGGGACACCCTCTAACTATGGCTACACCTTC.

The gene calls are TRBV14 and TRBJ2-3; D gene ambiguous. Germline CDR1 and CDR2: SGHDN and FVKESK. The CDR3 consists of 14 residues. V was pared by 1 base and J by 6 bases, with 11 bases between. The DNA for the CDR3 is TGTGCCAGCAGCCAAGTGAATTTCCGGGATACGCAGTATTTT. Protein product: CASSQVNFRDTQYF.

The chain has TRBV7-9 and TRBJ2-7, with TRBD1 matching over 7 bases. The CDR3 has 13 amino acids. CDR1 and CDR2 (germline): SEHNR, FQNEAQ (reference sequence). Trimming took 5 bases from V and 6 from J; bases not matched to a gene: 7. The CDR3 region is CASSLDRVGEQYF. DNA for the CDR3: TGTGCCAGCAGCCTAGACAGGGTCGGCGAGCAGTACTTC.

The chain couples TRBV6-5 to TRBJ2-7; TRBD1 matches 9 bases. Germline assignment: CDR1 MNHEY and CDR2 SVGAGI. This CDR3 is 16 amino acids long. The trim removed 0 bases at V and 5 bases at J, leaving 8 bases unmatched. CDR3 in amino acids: CASSYSPNRGLNEQYF. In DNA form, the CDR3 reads TGTGCCAGCAGTTACTCCCCAAACAGGGGGCTTAACGAGCAGTACTTC.

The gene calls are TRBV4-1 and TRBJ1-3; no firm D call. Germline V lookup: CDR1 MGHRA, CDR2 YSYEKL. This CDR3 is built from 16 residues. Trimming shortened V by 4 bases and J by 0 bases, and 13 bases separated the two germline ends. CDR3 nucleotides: TGCGCCAGCAGCCCTGGGGAGGGCTACTCTGGAAACACCATATATTTT. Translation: CASSPGEGYSGNTIYF.

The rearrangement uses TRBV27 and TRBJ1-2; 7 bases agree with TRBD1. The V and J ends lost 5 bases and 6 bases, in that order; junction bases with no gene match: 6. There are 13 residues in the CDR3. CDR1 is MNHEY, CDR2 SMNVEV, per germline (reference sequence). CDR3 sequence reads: CASSQQGPHGYTF. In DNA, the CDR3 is TGTGCCAGCAGTCAACAGGGGCCCCATGGCTACACCTTC.

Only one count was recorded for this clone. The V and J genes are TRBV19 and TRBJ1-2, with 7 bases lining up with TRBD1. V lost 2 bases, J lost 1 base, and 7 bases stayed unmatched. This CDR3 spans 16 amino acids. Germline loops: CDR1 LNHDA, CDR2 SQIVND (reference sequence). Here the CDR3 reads CASSILETGNNYGYTF. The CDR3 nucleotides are TGTGCCAGTAGTATATTGGAGACAGGGAATAACTATGGCTACACCTTC.

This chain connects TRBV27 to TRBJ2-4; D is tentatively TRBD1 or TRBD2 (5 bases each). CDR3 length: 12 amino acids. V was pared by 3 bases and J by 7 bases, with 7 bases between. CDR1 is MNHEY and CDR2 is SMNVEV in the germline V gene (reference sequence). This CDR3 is CASSFEGNIQYF. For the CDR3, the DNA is TGTGCCAGCAGTTTTGAGGGGAACATTCAGTACTTC.

CDR3 DNA sequence: TGTGCCAGCAGCCTCCCCGACAGGCCCCCGTACTTC. Its protein product is CASSLPDRPPYF. This sequence joins TRBV7-2 and TRBJ2-5; TRBD1 might be the D (6 bases). The CDR3 loop spans 12 amino acids. V lost 5 bases and J lost 13, with 17 bases in between. The germline gives CDR1 SGHTA, CDR2 FQGNSA.

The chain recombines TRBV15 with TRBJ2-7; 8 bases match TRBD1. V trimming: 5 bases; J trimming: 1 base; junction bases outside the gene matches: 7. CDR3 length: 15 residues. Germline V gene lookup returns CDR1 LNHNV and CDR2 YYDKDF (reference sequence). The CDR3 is CATSPDRARSYEQYF. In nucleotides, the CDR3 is TGTGCCACCAGCCCGGACAGGGCCCGATCCTACGAGCAGTACTTC.

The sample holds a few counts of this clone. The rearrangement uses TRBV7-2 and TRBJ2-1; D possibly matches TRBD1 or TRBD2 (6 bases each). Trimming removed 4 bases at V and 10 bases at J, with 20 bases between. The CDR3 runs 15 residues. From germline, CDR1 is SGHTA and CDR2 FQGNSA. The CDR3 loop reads CASSWGAMRQGEQFF. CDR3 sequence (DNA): TGTGCCAGCAGCTGGGGGGCGATGCGGCAAGGGGAGCAGTTCTTC.

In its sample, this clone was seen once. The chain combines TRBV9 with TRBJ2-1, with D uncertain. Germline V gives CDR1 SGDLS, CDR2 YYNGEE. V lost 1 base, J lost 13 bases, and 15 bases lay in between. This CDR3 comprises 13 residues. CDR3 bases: TGTGCCAGCAGCGTACGTGAGAAGGGCGCACAGTTCTTC. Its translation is CASSVREKGAQFF.

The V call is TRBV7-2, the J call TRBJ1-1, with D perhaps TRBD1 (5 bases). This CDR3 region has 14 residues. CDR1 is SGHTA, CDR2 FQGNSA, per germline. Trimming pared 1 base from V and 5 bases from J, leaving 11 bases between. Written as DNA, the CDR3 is TGTGCCAGCAGCTTAGGGGGCCCATTGACTGAAGCTTTCTTT. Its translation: CASSLGGPLTEAFF.

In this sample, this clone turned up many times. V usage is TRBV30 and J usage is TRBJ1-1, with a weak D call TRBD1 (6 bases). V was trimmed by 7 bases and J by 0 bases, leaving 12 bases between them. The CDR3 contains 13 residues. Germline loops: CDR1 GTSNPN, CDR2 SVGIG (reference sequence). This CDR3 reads CASSGVMNTEAFF. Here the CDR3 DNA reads TGTGCCTCCTCAGGGGTTATGAACACTGAAGCTTTCTTT.

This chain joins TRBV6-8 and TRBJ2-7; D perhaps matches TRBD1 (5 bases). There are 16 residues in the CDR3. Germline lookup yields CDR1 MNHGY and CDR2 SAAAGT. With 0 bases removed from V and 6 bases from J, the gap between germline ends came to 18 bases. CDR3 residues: CASSYSVGPLYCEQYF. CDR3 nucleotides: TGTGCCAGCAGTTACTCGGTGGGGCCTTTGTATTGCGAGCAGTACTTC.

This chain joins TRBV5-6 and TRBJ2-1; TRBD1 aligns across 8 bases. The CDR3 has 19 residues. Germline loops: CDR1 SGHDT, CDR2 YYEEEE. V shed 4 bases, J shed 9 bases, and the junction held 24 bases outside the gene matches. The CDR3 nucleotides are TGTGCCAGCAGCCCGGCTGGGCAGGGGGCGCTGATTCGAAGCGGTGAGCAGTTCTTC. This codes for CASSPAGQGALIRSGEQFF.

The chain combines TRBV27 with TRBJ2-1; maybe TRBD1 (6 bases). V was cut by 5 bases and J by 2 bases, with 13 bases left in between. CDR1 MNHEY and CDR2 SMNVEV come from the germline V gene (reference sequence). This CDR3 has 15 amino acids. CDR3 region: CASSPLRGPYNEQFF. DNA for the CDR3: TGTGCCAGCAGTCCTCTCAGGGGTCCCTACAATGAGCAGTTCTTC.

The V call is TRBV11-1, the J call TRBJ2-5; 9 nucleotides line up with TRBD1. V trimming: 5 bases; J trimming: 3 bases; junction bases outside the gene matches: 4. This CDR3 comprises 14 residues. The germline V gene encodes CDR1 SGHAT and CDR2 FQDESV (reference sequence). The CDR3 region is CASSRDRDKETQYF. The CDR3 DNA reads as TGTGCCAGCAGCCGGGACAGGGATAAAGAGACCCAGTACTTC.

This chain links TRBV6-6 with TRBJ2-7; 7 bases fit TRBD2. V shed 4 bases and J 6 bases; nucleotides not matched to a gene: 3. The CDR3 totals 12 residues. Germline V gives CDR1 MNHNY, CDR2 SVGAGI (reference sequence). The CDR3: CASSFTSVEQYF. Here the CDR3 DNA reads TGTGCCAGCAGTTTTACTAGCGTCGAGCAGTACTTC.

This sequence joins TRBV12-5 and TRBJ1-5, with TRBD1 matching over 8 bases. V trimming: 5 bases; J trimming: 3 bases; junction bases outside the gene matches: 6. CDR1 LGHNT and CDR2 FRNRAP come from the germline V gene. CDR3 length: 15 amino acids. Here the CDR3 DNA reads TGTGCTAGTGGTCCGGGACAGGCCTCCAATCAGCCCCAGCATTTT. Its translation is CASGPGQASNQPQHF.

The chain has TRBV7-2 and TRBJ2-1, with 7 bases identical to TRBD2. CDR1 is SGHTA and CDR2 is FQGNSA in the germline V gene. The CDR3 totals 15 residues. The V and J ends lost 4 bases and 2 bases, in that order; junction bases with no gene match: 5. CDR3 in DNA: TGTGCCAGCAGCTCCAGCGGGGCGGCCTACAATGAGCAGTTCTTC. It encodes CASSSSGAAYNEQFF. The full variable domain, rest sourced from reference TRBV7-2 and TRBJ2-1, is GAGVSQSPSNKVTEKGKDVELRCDPISGHTALYWYRQSLGQGLEFLIYFQGNSAPDKSGLPSDRFSAERTGGSVSTLTIQRTQQEDSAVYLCASSSSGAAYNEQFFGPGTRLTVL.

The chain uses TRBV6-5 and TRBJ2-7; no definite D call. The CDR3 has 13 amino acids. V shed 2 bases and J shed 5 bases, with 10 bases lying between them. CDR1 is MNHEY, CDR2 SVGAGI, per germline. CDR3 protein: CASSYMDSHEQYF. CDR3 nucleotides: TGTGCCAGCAGTTACATGGATTCCCACGAGCAGTACTTC.

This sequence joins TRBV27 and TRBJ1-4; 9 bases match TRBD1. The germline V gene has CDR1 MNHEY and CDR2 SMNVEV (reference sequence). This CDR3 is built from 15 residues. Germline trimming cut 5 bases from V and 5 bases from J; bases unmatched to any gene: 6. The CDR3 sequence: CASSRSTGGNEKLFF. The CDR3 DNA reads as TGTGCCAGCAGTCGGTCGACAGGGGGGAATGAAAAACTGTTTTTT.

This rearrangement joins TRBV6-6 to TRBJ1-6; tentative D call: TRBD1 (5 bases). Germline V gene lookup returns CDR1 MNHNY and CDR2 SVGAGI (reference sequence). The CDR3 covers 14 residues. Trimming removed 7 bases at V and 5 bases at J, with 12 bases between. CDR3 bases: TGTGCCAGCACCCCTAGCAGGGATAATTCACCCCTCCACTTT. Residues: CASTPSRDNSPLHF.

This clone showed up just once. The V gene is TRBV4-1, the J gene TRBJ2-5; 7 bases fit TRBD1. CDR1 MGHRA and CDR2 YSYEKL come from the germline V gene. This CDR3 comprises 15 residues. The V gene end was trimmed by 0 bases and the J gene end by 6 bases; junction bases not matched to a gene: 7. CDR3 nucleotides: TGCGCCAGCAGCCAAGATTACAGGGGTTTGAAGACCCAGTACTTC. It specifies CASSQDYRGLKTQYF.

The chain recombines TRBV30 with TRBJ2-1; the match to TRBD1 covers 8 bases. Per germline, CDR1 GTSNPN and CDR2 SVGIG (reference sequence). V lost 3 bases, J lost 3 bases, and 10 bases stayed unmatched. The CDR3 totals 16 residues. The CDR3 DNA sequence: TGTGCCTGGAGCGGGACAGGCGCCCCTTTCTACAATGAGCAGTTCTTC. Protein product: CAWSGTGAPFYNEQFF.

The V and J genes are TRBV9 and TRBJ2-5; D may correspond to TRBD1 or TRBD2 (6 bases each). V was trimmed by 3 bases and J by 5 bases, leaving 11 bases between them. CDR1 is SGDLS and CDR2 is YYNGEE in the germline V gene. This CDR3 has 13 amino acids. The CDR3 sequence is CASSDGGGETQYF. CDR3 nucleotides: TGTGCCAGCAGCGATGGAGGGGGGGAGACCCAGTACTTC.

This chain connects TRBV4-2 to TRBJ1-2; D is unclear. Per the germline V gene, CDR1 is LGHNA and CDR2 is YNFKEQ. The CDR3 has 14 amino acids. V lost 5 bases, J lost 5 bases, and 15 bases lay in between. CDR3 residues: CASSLTELAYGYTF. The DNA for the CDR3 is TGTGCCAGCAGCTTAACTGAGTTGGCGTATGGCTACACCTTC.

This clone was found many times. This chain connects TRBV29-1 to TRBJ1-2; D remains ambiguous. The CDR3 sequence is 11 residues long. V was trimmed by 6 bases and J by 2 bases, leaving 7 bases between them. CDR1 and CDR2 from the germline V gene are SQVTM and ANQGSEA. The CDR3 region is CSVNTNYGYTF. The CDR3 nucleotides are TGCAGCGTAAACACAAACTATGGCTACACCTTC.